This TCR beta chain was documented in a study of shared clonotypes between healthy human individuals. CD45RO negativity and positive selection for CCR7 defined naive CD8 cells, a population that excluded terminally differentiated effector memory CD45RA+ cells. With V trimmed by 6 bases and J by 2 bases, 8 bases remained unmatched. Germline CDR1 reads SGHTA; CDR2 reads FQGNSA. The CDR3 spans 15 residues. Method: immunoSEQ multiplex PCR; TCRdb's copy keeps in-frame clones and lacks some. The sample consists of 2 million or so clones, about 95% of them appearing once. This receptor was identified in a man between 18 and 29 years old in good health. The chain is built from TRBV7-2 and TRBJ2-7; 9 bases map to TRBD1. Sequenced: naive CD8+ T cells sorted from blood. The CDR3 region has the DNA TGTGCCAGCAGGACGGACAGGGGAGGACCCTACGAGCAGTACTTC. Encoded protein: CASRTDRGGPYEQYF.